This T cell receptor (beta chain) was retrieved from a study of cytomegalovirus exposure and HLA in healthy donors. Across the whole study: According to later analysis, the same platform produced the 110 or so validation and some 680 first-cohort repertoires.

The CDR3 has 14 amino acids. Trimming left V 5 bases short and J 3 bases short, with 13 bases between. Germline V gene data show CDR1 as SGHVS and CDR2 as FQNEAQ. The table came from immunoSEQ multiplex PCR; TCRdb's copy has only in-frame clones and leaves some out. The sample has 45,000 to 60,000 clones, over 90% seen once. Overall study findings and caveats: In vitro confirmation showed three CMV-associated chains to be CMV antigen specific. Overall, approximately 150 TCR beta chains were annotated as cytomegalovirus-associated. Reported results showed that the classifier diagnosed cytomegalovirus status with high specificity and sensitivity.

Comment on this clone: Its antigen is not known.

The V gene is TRBV7-8, the J gene TRBJ1-1; D is ambiguous. The source of this sequence is a woman younger than 35 in good health and CMV-seronegative. The sample comprised PBMCs. The CDR3 DNA reads as TGTGCCAGCAGCCCCCTCCTGCAGGACACTGAAGCTTTCTTT. Residues: CASSPLLQDTEAFF.